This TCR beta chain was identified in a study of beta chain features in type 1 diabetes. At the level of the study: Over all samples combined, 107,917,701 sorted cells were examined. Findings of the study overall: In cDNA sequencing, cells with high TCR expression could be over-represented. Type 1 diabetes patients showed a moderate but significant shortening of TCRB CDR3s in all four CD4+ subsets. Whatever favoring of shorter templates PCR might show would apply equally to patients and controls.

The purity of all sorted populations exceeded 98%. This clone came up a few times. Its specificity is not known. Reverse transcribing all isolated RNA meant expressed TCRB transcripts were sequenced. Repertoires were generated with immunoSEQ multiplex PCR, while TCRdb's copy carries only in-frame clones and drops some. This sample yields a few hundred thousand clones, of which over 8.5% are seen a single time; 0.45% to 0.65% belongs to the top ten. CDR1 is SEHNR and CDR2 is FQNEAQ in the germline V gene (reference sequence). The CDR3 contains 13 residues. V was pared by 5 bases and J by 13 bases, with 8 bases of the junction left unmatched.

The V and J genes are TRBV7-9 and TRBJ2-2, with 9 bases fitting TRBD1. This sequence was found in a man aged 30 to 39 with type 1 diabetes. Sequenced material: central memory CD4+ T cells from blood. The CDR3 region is CASSSRRDRVLFF. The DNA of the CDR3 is TGTGCCAGCAGCAGTAGGCGGGACAGGGTGCTGTTTTTT.